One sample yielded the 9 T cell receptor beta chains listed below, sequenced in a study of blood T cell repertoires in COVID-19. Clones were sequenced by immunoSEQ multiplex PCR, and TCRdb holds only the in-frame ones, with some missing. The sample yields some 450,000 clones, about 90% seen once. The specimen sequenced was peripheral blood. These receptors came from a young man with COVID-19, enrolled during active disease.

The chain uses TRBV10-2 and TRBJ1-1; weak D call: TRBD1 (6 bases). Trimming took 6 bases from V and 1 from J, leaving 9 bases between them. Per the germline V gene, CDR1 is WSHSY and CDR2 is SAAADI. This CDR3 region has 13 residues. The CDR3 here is CASRGQQNTEAFF. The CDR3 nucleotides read TGCGCCAGCAGAGGACAGCAGAACACTGAAGCTTTCTTT.

The CDR3 is CASSLSGGLDTQYF. CDR3 DNA: TGTGCCAGCAGCTTAAGCGGGGGCTTAGATACGCAGTATTTT. The V call is TRBV7-2, the J call TRBJ2-3; 8 bases map to TRBD2. This CDR3 has 14 amino acids. V dropped 2 bases and J dropped 5; count of bases not matched to a gene: 3. Germline V gives CDR1 SGHTA, CDR2 FQGNSA. The complete variable domain, with remaining parts taken from reference TRBV7-2 and TRBJ2-3, reads GAGVSQSPSNKVTEKGKDVELRCDPISGHTALYWYRQSLGQGLEFLIYFQGNSAPDKSGLPSDRFSAERTGGSVSTLTIQRTQQEDSAVYLCASSLSGGLDTQYFGPGTRLTVL.

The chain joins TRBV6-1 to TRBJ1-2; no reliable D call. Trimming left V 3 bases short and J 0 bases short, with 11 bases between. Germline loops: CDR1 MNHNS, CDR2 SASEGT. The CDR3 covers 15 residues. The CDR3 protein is CASSEFLSANYGYTF. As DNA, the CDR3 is TGTGCCAGCAGTGAGTTCCTATCCGCTAACTATGGCTACACCTTC.

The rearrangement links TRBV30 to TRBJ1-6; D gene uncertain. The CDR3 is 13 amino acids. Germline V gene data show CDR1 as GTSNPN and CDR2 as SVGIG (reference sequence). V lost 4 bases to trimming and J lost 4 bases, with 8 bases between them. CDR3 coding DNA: TGTGCCTGGACCGCAACTTATAATTCACCCCTCCACTTT. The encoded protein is CAWTATYNSPLHF. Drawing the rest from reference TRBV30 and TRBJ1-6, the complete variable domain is SQTIHQWPATLVQPVGSPLSLECTVEGTSNPNLYWYRQAAGRGLQLLFYSVGIGQISSEVPQNLSASRPQDRQFILSSKKLLLSDSGFYLCAWTATYNSPLHFGNGTRLTVT.

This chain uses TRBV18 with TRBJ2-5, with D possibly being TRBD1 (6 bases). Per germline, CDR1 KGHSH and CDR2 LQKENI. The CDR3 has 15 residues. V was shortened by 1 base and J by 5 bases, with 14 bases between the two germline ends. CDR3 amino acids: CASSPQAGDGETQYF. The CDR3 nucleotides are TGTGCCAGCTCACCACAGGCAGGGGACGGGGAGACCCAGTACTTC. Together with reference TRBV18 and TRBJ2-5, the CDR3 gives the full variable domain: NAGVMQNPRHLVRRRGQEARLRCSPMKGHSHVYWYRQLPEEGLKFMVYLQKENIIDESGMPKERFSAEFPKEGPSILRIQQVVRGDSAAYFCASSPQAGDGETQYFGPGTRLLVL.

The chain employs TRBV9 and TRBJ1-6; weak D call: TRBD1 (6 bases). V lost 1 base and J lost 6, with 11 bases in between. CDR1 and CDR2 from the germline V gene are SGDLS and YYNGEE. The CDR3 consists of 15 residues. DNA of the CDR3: TGTGCCAGCAGCGTAAGGACAGCACTTAATTCACCCCTCCACTTT. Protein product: CASSVRTALNSPLHF.

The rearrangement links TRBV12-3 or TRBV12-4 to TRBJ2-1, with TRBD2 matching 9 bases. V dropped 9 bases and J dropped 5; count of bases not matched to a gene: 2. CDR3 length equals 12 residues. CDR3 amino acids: CASSGSHNEQFF. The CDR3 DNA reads TGTGCCAGTAGCGGGAGCCACAATGAGCAGTTCTTC.

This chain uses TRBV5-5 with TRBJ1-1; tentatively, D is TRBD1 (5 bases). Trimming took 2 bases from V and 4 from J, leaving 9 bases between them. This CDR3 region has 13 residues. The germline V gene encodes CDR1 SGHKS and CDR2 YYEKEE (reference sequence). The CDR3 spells CASSFGGTTEAFF. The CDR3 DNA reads TGTGCCAGCAGCTTCGGGGGAACCACTGAAGCTTTCTTT. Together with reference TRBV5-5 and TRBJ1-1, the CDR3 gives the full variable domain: DAGVTQSPTHLIKTRGQQVTLRCSPISGHKSVSWYQQVLGQGPQFIFQYYEKEERGRGNFPDRFSARQFPNYSSELNVNALLLGDSALYLCASSFGGTTEAFFGQGTRLTVV.

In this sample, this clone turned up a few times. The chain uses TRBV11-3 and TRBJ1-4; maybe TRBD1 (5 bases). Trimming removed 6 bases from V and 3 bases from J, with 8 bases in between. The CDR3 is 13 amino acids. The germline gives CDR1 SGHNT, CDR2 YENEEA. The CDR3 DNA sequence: TGTGCCAGCAGAGGAGGGGCTAATGAAAAACTGTTTTTT. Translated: CASRGGANEKLFF.